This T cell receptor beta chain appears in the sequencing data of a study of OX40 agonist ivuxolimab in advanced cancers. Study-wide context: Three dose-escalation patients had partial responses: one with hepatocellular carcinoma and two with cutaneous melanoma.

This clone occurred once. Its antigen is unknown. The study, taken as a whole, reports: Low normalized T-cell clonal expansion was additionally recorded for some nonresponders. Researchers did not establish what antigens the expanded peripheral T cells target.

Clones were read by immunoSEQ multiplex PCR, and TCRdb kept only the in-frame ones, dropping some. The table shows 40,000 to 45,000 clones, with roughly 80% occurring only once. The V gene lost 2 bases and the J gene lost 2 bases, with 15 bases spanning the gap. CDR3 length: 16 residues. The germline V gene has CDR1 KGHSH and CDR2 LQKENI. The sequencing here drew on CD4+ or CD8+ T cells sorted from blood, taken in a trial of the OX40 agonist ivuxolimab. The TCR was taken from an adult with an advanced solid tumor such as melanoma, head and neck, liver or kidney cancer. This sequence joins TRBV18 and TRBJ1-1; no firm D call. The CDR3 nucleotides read TGTGCCAGCTCACCAGTGTTCGGCGCCATCAACACTGAAGCTTTCTTT. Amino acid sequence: CASSPVFGAINTEAFF.